A single T cell receptor gamma chain is shown here with its context. Its antigen is not known. TCRdb pairs this DNA with a much larger clone's protein that differs at residue 10, likely a read error; the protein shown was translated from the DNA. The germline V gene has CDR1 GITISATS and CDR2 ISYDGTV (reference sequence). This CDR3 is 12 amino acids long. Vgamma9/Vdelta2+ and Vdelta2-negative gammadelta T cells were flow-sorted from PBMC for bulk sequencing. The entry originates in a study of γδ T cells in repeated Plasmodium falciparum infection. Findings and limits, study-wide: Waves of new clonotype selection appeared after repeated controlled infections in Vdelta2-negative, largely Vdelta1+, gammadelta T cells.

TCRdb redid the clone calls on the multiplex PCR reads with CATT. This table holds 25,000 to 35,000 gamma-chain clones, around 1.4% found once. This sequence originates from a pool of human donors (malaria-infected and uninfected, not separated). Sequencing was performed on gamma-delta T cells from blood. There is no J gene call, but TRGV9 is given as the V gene. The DNA of the CDR3 is TGTGCCTTGTGGGAGCCAAATTATAAGGAACTCTTT. It codes for CALWEPNYKELF.